The clone carrying this T cell receptor (beta chain) has ten or more counts. TRAV- and TRBV-specific primers were used for first-strand cDNA, which covered alpha and beta chains. The TCRs were subjected to amplification over approximately 20 PCR cycles employing a constant-region primer in conjunction with a V-primer adapter. Isolated mRNA was amplified by in vitro transcription. TCRdb recomputed calls from the reads with MiXCR, one row per CDR3 protein. The sample has 55,000 to 65,000 distinct CDR3 sequences; roughly 29% are singletons. The time point is: before trial treatment. Every donor was treated with nivolumab, ipilimumab, aspirin, low-dose cyclophosphamide and also low-dose radiotherapy. Germline-derived CDR1 and CDR2 are SEHNR and FQNEAQ (reference sequence). Trimming removed 1 base from V and 9 bases from J, with 19 bases in between. This CDR3 comprises 16 residues. The data belong to a study of low-dose radiotherapy and immunotherapy resistance in tumors. About the study: Treatment consisted of nivolumab 240 mg every two weeks and ipilimumab 1 mg/kg every six weeks, given intravenously to patients.

The V gene is TRBV7-9, the J gene TRBJ1-5, with a tentative D call TRBD1 (5 bases). Sequenced here: PBMCs, sampled before treatment. The sequence derives from a male donor with rectosigmoid adenocarcinoma. The CDR3 coding sequence is TGTGCCAGCAGCTTAGAAGCGGGGGGTGGCCTTGGGCCCCAGCATTTT. Encoded protein: CASSLEAGGGLGPQHF. Filled out from reference TRBV7-9 and TRBJ1-5, the complete variable domain reads DTGVSQNPRHKITKRGQNVTFRCDPISEHNRLYWYRQTLGQGPEFLTYFQNEAQLEKSRLLSDRFSAERPKGSFSTLEIQRTEQGDSAMYLCASSLEAGGGLGPQHFGDGTRLSIL.